These 6 T cell receptor beta chains were all obtained from the same sample, sequenced in a study of T cell responses to AZD1222 COVID-19 vaccine. Sequencing used immunoSEQ multiplex PCR; TCRdb keeps in-frame clones, though not all of them. Of some 170,000 clones listed, less than 90% were seen once; the top ten hold 1.5% to 2%. Here the sequenced sample was peripheral blood, taken on day 0 of AZD1222 vaccination. All receptors derive from an adult in good health.

The gene calls are TRBV19 and TRBJ2-5, with D possibly being TRBD1 (6 bases). V was pared by 6 bases and J by 4 bases, with 15 bases between. The CDR3 loop spans 14 amino acids. The V gene's germline CDR1 is LNHDA and CDR2 SQIVND (reference sequence). This CDR3 is CASSGVWDTETQYF. CDR3 DNA sequence: TGTGCCAGTAGCGGGGTGTGGGACACAGAGACCCAGTACTTC.

J is TRBJ2-3 and V is TRBV7-6; no clear D gene. The germline V gene has CDR1 SGHVS and CDR2 FNYEAQ. Trimming removed 3 bases at V and 2 bases at J, with 0 bases between. The CDR3 contains 11 residues. In DNA form, the CDR3 reads TGTGCCAGCAGCTTCACAGATACGCAGTATTTT. Its protein product is CASSFTDTQYF.

Comment on this clone: This same CDR3 is encoded by further DNA sequences in the sample. This rearrangement joins TRBV10-3 to TRBJ2-7; TRBD2 is a possible D gene (5 bases). The CDR3 is made up of 12 amino acids. In germline, CDR1 is ENHRY, CDR2 SYGVKD. V lost 4 bases and J lost 3, with 7 bases in between. In DNA form, the CDR3 reads TGTGCCATCAGTGGTACTAGCTACGAGCAGTACTTC. Translation: CAISGTSYEQYF.

This chain connects TRBV15 to TRBJ1-1, with 7 bases lining up with TRBD1. The length of the CDR3 is 15 residues. Losses at the gene ends were 4 bases for V and 7 bases for J; bases not matched to a gene: 12. CDR1 and CDR2 (germline): LNHNV, YYDKDF (reference sequence). The CDR3 region has the DNA TGTGCCACCAGCAAGGGAACCGACAGGGTGGGTGAAGCTTTCTTT. Translating gives CATSKGTDRVGEAFF.

DNA for the CDR3: TGTGCCACCAGTGATTTGGTGGGCGGAATCTACTTC. This encodes CATSDLVGGIYF. The V and J genes are TRBV24-1 and TRBJ2-5; unclear D gene. The V and J ends lost 0 bases and 14 bases respectively, with 12 bases between them. Germline loops: CDR1 KGHDR, CDR2 SFDVKD. There are 12 residues in the CDR3.

The J gene is TRBJ1-6, the V gene TRBV6-5; D remains unclear. The CDR3 is 14 residues long. CDR1 is MNHEY, CDR2 SVGAGI, per germline. The V end lost 2 bases, the J end lost 7 bases, and 9 bases lay between the germline ends. The CDR3 DNA is TGTGCCAGCAGTTACGAGGGTGGGAATTCACCCCTCCACTTT. This sequence encodes CASSYEGGNSPLHF.